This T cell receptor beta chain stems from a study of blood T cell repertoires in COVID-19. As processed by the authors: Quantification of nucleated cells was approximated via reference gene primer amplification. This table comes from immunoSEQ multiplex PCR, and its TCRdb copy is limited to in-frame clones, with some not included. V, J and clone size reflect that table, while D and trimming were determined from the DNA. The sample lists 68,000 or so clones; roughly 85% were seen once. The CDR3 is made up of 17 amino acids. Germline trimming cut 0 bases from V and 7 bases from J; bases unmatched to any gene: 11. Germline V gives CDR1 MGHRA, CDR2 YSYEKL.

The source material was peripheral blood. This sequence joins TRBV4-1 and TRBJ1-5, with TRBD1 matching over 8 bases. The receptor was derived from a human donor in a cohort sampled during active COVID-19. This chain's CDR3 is CASSQDRRQGASQPQHF. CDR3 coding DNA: TGCGCCAGCAGCCAAGATAGGAGGCAGGGGGCAAGCCAGCCCCAGCATTTT.